This is a list of T cell receptor beta chains from one sample in a study of T-cell memory formation after mild COVID-19. Via MiXCR, TCRdb re-called the 5' RACE reads, giving one row per CDR3 protein. The sample lists 25,000 to 35,000 distinct CDR3 sequences; around a fifth were seen once. The sequencing input was PBMCs or a T cell subset sorted from them (not recorded which). These TCRs come from an adult who had mild COVID-19 (a few samples of this study predate the infection). Cell type and time point are not known. The CDR3 runs from the conserved cysteine through the conserved F or W. A D gene is named only where the DNA matches it firmly. Expanded clones get a size class; other rows say once, few or many, or leave the size out.

V,D,size,J,DNA,CDR3
TRBV7-3,TRBD2,many,TRBJ2-3,TGTGCCAGCAGCTTAAACGGGGGGTACACAGATACGCAGTATTTT,CASSLNGGYTDTQYF
TRBV4-1,-,many,TRBJ1-3,TGCGCCAGCAGCCAACCTACAGGAAGGAGCTCTGGAAACACCATATATTTT,CASSQPTGRSSGNTIYF
TRBV3-1,TRBD2,many,TRBJ2-7,TGTGCCAGCAGCCAAGACGTCTTGCGGGGGGCTACCTACGAGCAGTACTTC,CASSQDVLRGATYEQYF
TRBV5-1,TRBD2,medium-sized,TRBJ2-2,TGCGCCAGCAGCTTGACCGTTCTAGCGGGGGAAACCGGGGAGCTGTTTTTT,CASSLTVLAGETGELFF
TRBV21-1,-,-,TRBJ2-3,TGTGCCAGCAGCAAACACTACTGTACGCAGTATTTT,CASSKHYCTQYF
TRBV24-1,TRBD2,few,TRBJ2-1,TGTGCCACGGGACTAGCGGGCCCCAATGAGCAGTTCTTC,CATGLAGPNEQFF
TRBV19,-,many,TRBJ2-7,TGTGCCAGTAGTTCCGGGACGGAATCCTACGAGCAGTACTTC,CASSSGTESYEQYF
TRBV29-1,-,many,TRBJ1-1,TGCAGCGGCCGATTGGGGAGCACTGAAGCTTTCTTT,CSGRLGSTEAFF
TRBV24-1,-,-,TRBJ2-3,TGTGCCACCAGCAGGGAAAGGCACTATTTT,CATSRERHYF
TRBV7-8,TRBD1,-,TRBJ2-2,TGTGCCAGCAGCAGGGGACAGGCTGGGGAGCTGTTTTTT,CASSRGQAGELFF
TRBV6-5,TRBD1,many,TRBJ2-7,TGTGCCAGCAGGATGGCCGGAGGACAGGGTTTCTACGAGCAGTACTTC,CASRMAGGQGFYEQYF
TRBV20-1,TRBD1,many,TRBJ2-1,TGCAGTGCCTCTGCCCCCGGGACAGGGGGCCGGGAGCAGTTCTTC,CSASAPGTGGREQFF
TRBV12-3/TRBV12-4,TRBD2,many,TRBJ2-5,TGTGCCAGCAACCCATCCGGGACTAGCGGGGGAGCCATGCTAGGGACCCAGTACTTC,CASNPSGTSGGAMLGTQYF
TRBV4-3,TRBD2,medium-sized,TRBJ2-1,TGCGCCAGCAGCCAAGAATTCCAGCGGGAGGGGCTGGGTGAGCAGTTCTTC,CASSQEFQREGLGEQFF
TRBV6-5,TRBD1,-,TRBJ2-5,TGTGCCAGCACACGACAGGGGTTCGCGGAGACCCAGTACTTC,CASTRQGFAETQYF
TRBV4-2,TRBD1,-,TRBJ2-7,TGTGCCAGCAGCCAAGATACAGGGGCCCCCTCCTACGAGCAGTACTTC,CASSQDTGAPSYEQYF
TRBV20-1,TRBD1,-,TRBJ2-3,TGCAGTGCTCCCGGGACAGGGTCATCAGATACGCAGTATTTT,CSAPGTGSSDTQYF
TRBV12-3/TRBV12-4,-,many,TRBJ2-7,TGTGCCAGCAGTTCGTCCCGGGTAGGCGAGCAGTACTTC,CASSSSRVGEQYF
TRBV9,-,-,TRBJ2-3,TGTGCCAGCAGCGTAGAGCGCAGTGCCACAGATACGCAGTATTTT,CASSVERSATDTQYF
TRBV7-6,TRBD2,-,TRBJ2-1,TGTGCCAGCAGCTCACCCGATTACGTAGCGGGAGAGCAGTTCTTC,CASSSPDYVAGEQFF
TRBV7-3,-,many,TRBJ1-1,TGTGCCAGCAGCTTAAATGGTCGTTCTGAAGCTTTCTTT,CASSLNGRSEAFF
TRBV20-1,TRBD1,many,TRBJ1-1,TGCAGTGCTAGGAACCCTGGAGGGACAGGGGAGAAGGGGGGCACTGAAGCTTTCTTT,CSARNPGGTGEKGGTEAFF
TRBV5-1,-,-,TRBJ1-1,TGCGCCAGCAGCCCCCAGGGTTCTGAAGCTTTCTTT,CASSPQGSEAFF
TRBV15,-,many,TRBJ1-2,TGTGCCACCAGCAGAGATTTGGCGGCCCTCAGGGGTGGCTACACCTTC,CATSRDLAALRGGYTF
TRBV4-1,-,many,TRBJ1-5,TGCGCCAGCAGCCAAGGTCTCAGAGATAGCAATCAGCCCCAGCATTTT,CASSQGLRDSNQPQHF
TRBV2,TRBD2,many,TRBJ2-2,TGTGCCAGCACCCTTGAAGCGGGAGTAACCGGGGAGCTGTTTTTT,CASTLEAGVTGELFF
TRBV12-3/TRBV12-4,TRBD1,medium-sized,TRBJ2-1,TGTGCCAGCAGTCTAGGACAGGGCTGGGACAATGAGCAGTTCTTC,CASSLGQGWDNEQFF
TRBV27,-,-,TRBJ2-1,TGTGCCAGCCGATCGGGCCACAATGAGCAGTTCTTC,CASRSGHNEQFF
TRBV15,-,many,TRBJ1-5,TGTGCCACCAGCAGAGATTTGGGGCAGCCCCAGCATTTT,CATSRDLGQPQHF
TRBV7-2,TRBD2,few,TRBJ2-7,TGTGCCAGCAGCTTGGAGGCGGCGGGGGGGGTGCAGTACTTC,CASSLEAAGGVQYF
TRBV6-1,-,many,TRBJ2-7,TGTGCCACCGAGGACGGTTTTACCTACGAGCAGTACTTC,CATEDGFTYEQYF
TRBV20-1,TRBD1,many,TRBJ1-5,TGCAGTGCTCCGAGTACAGGGGGCGGCAATCAGCCCCAGCATTTT,CSAPSTGGGNQPQHF
TRBV5-1,-,many,TRBJ1-2,TGCGCCAGCAGCTCGACAGCCAACTCTTATGGCTACACCTTC,CASSSTANSYGYTF
TRBV18,TRBD1,many,TRBJ1-2,TGTGCCAGCTCCCGACAGGGGATTGAGTCTGGCTACACCTTC,CASSRQGIESGYTF
TRBV30,-,many,TRBJ1-5,TGTGCCTGGAGTGATAACTCCAAAGACAGGCGCAATCAGCCCCAGCATTTT,CAWSDNSKDRRNQPQHF
TRBV7-3,-,many,TRBJ2-7,TGTGCCAGCAGCCCGAACGGGGGCAGCGGGTACGAGCAGTACTTC,CASSPNGGSGYEQYF
TRBV3-1,-,many,TRBJ1-5,TGTGCCAGCAGCCAAGGACAGGGCAATCAGCCCCAGCATTTT,CASSQGQGNQPQHF
TRBV3-1,-,many,TRBJ2-3,TGTGCCAGCAGCCAAGGCGGAAGCGGGCCTGTAGATACGCAGTATTTT,CASSQGGSGPVDTQYF
TRBV7-9,TRBD1,-,TRBJ2-7,TGTGCCAGCGGGACAGGAAACGCCTACGAGCAGTACTTC,CASGTGNAYEQYF
TRBV18,TRBD2,many,TRBJ2-2,TGTGCCAGCTCCGCGACTAGCGGGCCCACCGGGGAGCTGTTTTTT,CASSATSGPTGELFF
TRBV18,-,few,TRBJ2-2,TGTGCCAGCTCACCCCAGGGTTGGACCGGGGAGCTGTTTTTT,CASSPQGWTGELFF
TRBV7-2,-,many,TRBJ2-7,TGTGCCAGCAGCTCGGACTACGAGCAGTACTTC,CASSSDYEQYF
TRBV5-1,TRBD1,many,TRBJ2-6,TGCGCCAGCAGTAACAGGGGTAGGGGGGCCAACGTCCTGACTTTC,CASSNRGRGANVLTF
TRBV18,-,many,TRBJ2-1,TGTGCCAGCTCAACCCACCCGGGGGGCGGGAATAACAATGAGCAGTTCTTC,CASSTHPGGGNNNEQFF
TRBV7-2,TRBD2,many,TRBJ2-2,TGTGCCAGCAGCTTAGTAGCGGGAGGGAATAGCGGGGAGCTGTTTTTT,CASSLVAGGNSGELFF